Listed here are 8 T cell receptor beta chains from one sample, sequenced in a study of tumor-infiltrating lymphocytes in primary liver carcinoma. Reverse transcription of about 500 ng total RNA with a constant-region primer produced TCR beta cDNA. Library construction for TCR beta comprised three nested multiplex PCR rounds performed with slightly modified ARM-PCR. The first two PCR rounds used TRBV1-TRBV30 primers with a Cbeta primer, 9 to 11 cycles each. TCRdb passed the multiplex PCR reads through MiXCR, listing each CDR3 protein once. Among approximately 110,000 distinct CDR3 sequences listed, 60% to 70% were seen once. For each extraction, RNA and DNA were obtained together from approximately 20-30 mg of unsorted bulk tissue. Material for sequencing was liver tumor tissue from sampling region 1. The subset denotes: tumor region T1, superior pole. The receptors originated from a woman aged 55-70 years with primary liver carcinoma and hepatitis B virus infection.

This clonotype was seen only a few times. A much bigger clone sits one base away, suggesting this may be a read error. The chain employs TRBV5-1 and TRBJ2-1, with D maybe TRBD2 (5 bases). Germline CDR1 SGHRS, CDR2 YFSETQ. This CDR3 comprises 16 residues. Trimming pared 4 bases from V and 0 bases from J, leaving 14 bases between. CDR3: CASSLSSRTSYNEQFF. The CDR3 bases are TGCGCCAGCAGCCTCTCTAGCAGGACCTCCTACAATGAGCAGTTCTTC.

Details on this clonotype: The junction departs from germline at one end; a sequencing error may be responsible. The V and J genes are TRBV4-2 and TRBJ1-4; D is unresolved. Germline loops: CDR1 LGHNA, CDR2 YNFKEQ. The CDR3 has 15 amino acids. CDR3 in amino acids: CVSSQDLGCVGKLFF. Written as DNA, the CDR3 is TGTGTCAGCAGCCAAGATTTGGGGTGTGTTGGAAAACTGTTTTTT.

Notes on this clonotype: A much larger clone sits a single nucleotide away, making a read error possible. The chain has TRBV29-1 and TRBJ2-3; TRBD1 agrees at 10 bases. The CDR3 sequence is 15 residues long. The trim removed 4 bases at V and 7 bases at J, leaving 11 bases unmatched. Germline V gene sequence: CDR1 SQVTM, CDR2 ANQGSEA. The CDR3 DNA sequence: TGCAGCGTTGGAGATCAGGGGGACAGGGGAAATACGCAGTATTTT. It yields the protein CSVGDQGDRGNTQYF.

This clonotype appeared once. The junction departs from germline at one end; a sequencing error may be responsible. The CDR3: CVSSSGTLETQYF. In DNA form, the CDR3 reads TGTGTCAGCAGCTCAGGGACGCTTGAGACCCAGTACTTC. This chain uses TRBV7-9 with TRBJ2-5; D may correspond to TRBD1 or TRBD2 (5 bases each). Germline loops: CDR1 SEHNR, CDR2 FQNEAQ (reference sequence). The CDR3 is 13 amino acids.

This clonotype occurred many times. The chain joins TRBV29-1 to TRBJ2-1; no reliable D call. V was pared by 4 bases and J by 5 bases, with 12 bases between. The CDR3 has 13 residues. Germline loops: CDR1 SQVTM, CDR2 ANQGSEA. In nucleotides, the CDR3 is TGCAGCGTTGCCCAGGACGAACACAATGAGCAGTTCTTC. Translation: CSVAQDEHNEQFF.

In its sample, this clonotype was seen a few times. The chain links TRBV11-2 to TRBJ2-1, with D possibly called TRBD1 or TRBD2 (5 bases each). The CDR3 covers 15 residues. The V gene lost 5 bases and the J gene lost 7 bases, with 18 bases spanning the gap. Per the germline V gene, CDR1 is SGHAT and CDR2 is FQNNGV. The CDR3 nucleotides read TGTGCCAGCAGCCGCAGAGGGATAGAGGGGAATGAGCAGTTCTTC. It yields the protein CASSRRGIEGNEQFF.

This clonotype was counted once. The chain uses TRBV5-1 and TRBJ2-7; 7 bases are shared with TRBD2. Germline loops: CDR1 SGHRS, CDR2 YFSETQ. Trimming removed 4 bases from V and 5 bases from J; junction bases left unmatched: 12. The CDR3 extends over 15 amino acids. The CDR3 protein is CASSTLVGGHNEQYF. The DNA for the CDR3 is TGCGCCAGCAGCACCTTAGTGGGAGGGCATAACGAGCAGTACTTC.

This clonotype has at least ten counts. This chain uses TRBV10-3 with TRBJ2-1; D possibly corresponds to TRBD2 (6 bases). This CDR3 has 13 amino acids. CDR1 is ENHRY and CDR2 is SYGVKD in the germline V gene. V lost 6 bases and J 9 bases, leaving 15 bases between the germline ends. The CDR3 reads CAIRSEGVGEQFF. DNA for the CDR3: TGTGCCATCAGGTCGGAGGGAGTGGGTGAGCAGTTCTTC.